This T cell receptor beta chain comes out of a study of blood T cell repertoires in COVID-19. As for the study in general: The analysed material was cDNA or gDNA that came from T cells, B-cell-depleted T cells, or PBMCs.

TCRdb's table, derived via immunoSEQ multiplex PCR, lists solely in-frame clones and lacks some. Here the sample spans 200,000 to 250,000 clones, about nine tenths being singletons. The receptor was derived from a man aged 55 to 70 who had recovered from COVID-19. What was sequenced was peripheral blood.

CDR3 sequence reads: CASSSQGAEAFF. CDR3 bases: TGTGCCAGCAGTTCACAGGGGGCTGAAGCTTTCTTT. The chain combines TRBV6-5 with TRBJ1-1; TRBD1 aligns across 8 bases. Germline V gene sequence: CDR1 MNHEY, CDR2 SVGAGI. Unmatched junction bases numbered 1, after V lost 4 bases and J lost 6 bases. The CDR3 totals 12 residues.